This TCR beta chain was identified in a study of blood T cell repertoires in COVID-19. Study-level information: Acute and convalescent COVID-19 samples came from the United States, Italy and Spain. Sample material is recorded as cDNA or gDNA derived from T cells, B-cell-depleted T cells, or PBMCs.

Original data processing: Using reference gene primer amplification, nucleated cell counts were estimated. Assay: immunoSEQ multiplex PCR; the TCRdb copy retains only in-frame clones and omits some. The V and J calls and clone size come from that table; D and trimming were worked out from the DNA. Of around 250,000 clones listed, 84% are singletons. Per the germline V gene, CDR1 is MNHEY and CDR2 is SVGAGI. The length of the CDR3 is 13 residues. Trimming removed 6 bases from V and 8 bases from J, with 11 bases in between. The chain joins TRBV6-5 to TRBJ1-6; the D is unclear. This TCR derives from a middle-aged woman who had recovered from COVID-19. The specimen sequenced was peripheral blood. CDR3 nucleotide sequence: TGTGCCAGCAGAGCAAGCATGGATTCACCCCTCCACTTT. It is translated as CASRASMDSPLHF.